Detailed here is one T cell receptor beta chain. The record originates from a study of Graves' ophthalmopathy and Graves' hyperthyroidism. Amplified TCR beta CDR3 regions were obtained using RNA transcripts as template. First-round RT-PCR relied on HTBI primers, and a second-round multiplex PCR came next. From the multiplex PCR reads, TCRdb called clonotypes with MiXCR, one entry per CDR3 protein. Here the sample spans hundreds of thousands of distinct CDR3 sequences, about 40% being singletons. The CDR3 is made up of 12 amino acids. V was pared by 0 bases and J by 8 bases, with 2 bases of the junction left unmatched. Germline lookup yields CDR1 SQVTM and CDR2 ANQGSEA.

Input material: peripheral blood. This TCR was sampled from an adult man with Graves' ophthalmopathy. The V call is TRBV29-1, the J call TRBJ1-2; 8 nucleotides line up with TRBD1. The CDR3 protein is CSVEDRTGGYTF. The CDR3 DNA reads as TGCAGCGTTGAAGATCGGACAGGGGGCTACACCTTC.